This TCR beta chain was identified during a study of cytotoxic CD8 clonotypes in ibrutinib-treated CLL. Findings and caveats of the study: In comparison with age-matched healthy donors, baseline clonality was higher and tracked circulating CD8+ T-cell counts.

The method was immunoSEQ multiplex PCR; TCRdb's version includes in-frame clones alone and lacks a portion of them. Of about 76,000 clones detected, about 86% appear once; the ten largest clones hold more than 5%. This clone was detected only a few times. As yet, its antigen is unknown. This specimen includes other DNA sequences encoding the same CDR3. The CDR3 runs 14 residues. Germline V CDR1 and CDR2: SGHTA, FQGNSA. V was shortened by 2 bases and J by 4 bases, with 11 bases between the two germline ends. This rearrangement joins TRBV7-2 to TRBJ1-1; possible D gene TRBD1, 6 bases. Material: PBMCs, obtained before ibrutinib treatment. The sequence came from a human donor with chronic lymphocytic leukemia. In DNA, the CDR3 is TGTGCCAGCAGCTTATCGGGAGGGGGCACTGAAGCTTTCTTT. This sequence encodes CASSLSGGGTEAFF.